This T cell receptor (beta chain) was retrieved from a study of vaccination and CD4 T cells after COVID-19. Study-level information: Participants were administered two doses of either the BNT162b2 or the mRNA-1273 vaccine. For post-vaccine samples, collection took place a median about 70 days after dose two, ranging from 14 to 241. Study-wide points: Convalescent patients had 304 of 307 vaccine-specific clones showing spike mono-reactivity.

This clonotype was counted only a few times. Its antigen remains unknown. Researchers used the Oncomine TCR Beta short-read assay to sequence DNA from cultured CD4+ T cells. TCRdb reanalysed the PCR reads using MiXCR and keeps one entry per CDR3 protein. This table has approximately 7,100 distinct CDR3 sequences, 50% appearing once. Germline assignment: CDR1 SGHNT and CDR2 YYREEE (reference sequence). This CDR3 is built from 13 residues. V was clipped by 4 bases and J by 6 bases; unmatched bases: 7. Treatment given: approximately nine-day PBMC culture with coronavirus spike peptide pools or control peptides (ViraFEST assay). Investigators obtained the unexposed donor's CD4+ T cells before the COVID-19 pandemic (2011-2018).

The sequencing input was CD4+ T cells from blood, cultured in vitro. The clonotype comes from a human donor in good health. The rearrangement uses TRBV5-4 and TRBJ2-7, with 7 bases aligning to TRBD2. CDR3 DNA: TGTGCCAGCAGCCCCAGGTGGGGGGGCGAGCAGTACTTC. The encoded protein is CASSPRWGGEQYF.